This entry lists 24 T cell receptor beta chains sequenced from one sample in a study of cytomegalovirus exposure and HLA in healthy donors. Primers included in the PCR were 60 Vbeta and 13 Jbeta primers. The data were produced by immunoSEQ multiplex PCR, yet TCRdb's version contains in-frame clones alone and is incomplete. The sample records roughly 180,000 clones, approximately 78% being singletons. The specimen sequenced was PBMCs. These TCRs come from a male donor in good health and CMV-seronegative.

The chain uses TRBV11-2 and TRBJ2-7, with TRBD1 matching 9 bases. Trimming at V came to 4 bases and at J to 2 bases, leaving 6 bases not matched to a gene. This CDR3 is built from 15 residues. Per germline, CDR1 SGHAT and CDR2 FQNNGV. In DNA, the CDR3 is TGTGCCAGCAGCTCCTACAGGGGGCAGGCCTACGAGCAGTACTTC. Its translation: CASSSYRGQAYEQYF.

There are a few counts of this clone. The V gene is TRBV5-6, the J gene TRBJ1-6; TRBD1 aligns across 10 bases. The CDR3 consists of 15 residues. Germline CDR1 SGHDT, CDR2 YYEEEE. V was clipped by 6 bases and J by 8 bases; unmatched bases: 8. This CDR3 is CASMPRDRGDSPLHF. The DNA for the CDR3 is TGTGCCAGCATGCCCCGGGACAGGGGTGATTCACCCCTCCACTTT.

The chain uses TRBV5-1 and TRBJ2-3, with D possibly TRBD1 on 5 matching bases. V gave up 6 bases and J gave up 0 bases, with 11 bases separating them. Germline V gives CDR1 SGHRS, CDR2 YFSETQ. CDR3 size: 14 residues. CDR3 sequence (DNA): TGCGCCAGCACTACAGGAGCTAGCACAGATACGCAGTATTTT. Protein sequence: CASTTGASTDTQYF.

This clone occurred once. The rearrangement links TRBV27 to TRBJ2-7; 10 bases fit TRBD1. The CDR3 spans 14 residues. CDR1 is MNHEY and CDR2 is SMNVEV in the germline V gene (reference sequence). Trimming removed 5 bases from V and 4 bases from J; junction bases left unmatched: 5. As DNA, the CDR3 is TGTGCCAGCAGTCCAGGACAGGGGGTATACGAGCAGTACTTC. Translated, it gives CASSPGQGVYEQYF.

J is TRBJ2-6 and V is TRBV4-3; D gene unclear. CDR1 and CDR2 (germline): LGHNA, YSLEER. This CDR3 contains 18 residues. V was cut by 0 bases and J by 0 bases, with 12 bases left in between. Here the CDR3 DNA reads TGCGCCAGCAGCCAAGATCCCGGTCCCGGCTCTGGGGCCAACGTCCTGACTTTC. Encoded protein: CASSQDPGPGSGANVLTF.

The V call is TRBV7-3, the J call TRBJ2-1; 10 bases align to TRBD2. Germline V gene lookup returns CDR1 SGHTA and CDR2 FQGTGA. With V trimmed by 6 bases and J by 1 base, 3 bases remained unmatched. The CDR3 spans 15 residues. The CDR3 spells CASSVLAGSYNEQFF. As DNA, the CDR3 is TGTGCCAGCAGTGTACTAGCGGGATCCTACAATGAGCAGTTCTTC.

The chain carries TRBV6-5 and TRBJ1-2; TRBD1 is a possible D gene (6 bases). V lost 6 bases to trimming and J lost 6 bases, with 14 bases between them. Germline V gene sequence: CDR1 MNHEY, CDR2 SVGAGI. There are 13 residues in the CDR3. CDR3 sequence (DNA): TGTGCCAGCAGCCGGGACACCGACCATGGCTACACCTTC. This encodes CASSRDTDHGYTF.

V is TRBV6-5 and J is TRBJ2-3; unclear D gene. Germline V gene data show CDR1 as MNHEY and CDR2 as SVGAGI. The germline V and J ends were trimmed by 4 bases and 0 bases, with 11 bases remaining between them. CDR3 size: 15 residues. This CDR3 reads CASSLLGGSTDTQYF. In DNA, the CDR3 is TGTGCCAGCAGTTTGCTAGGCGGAAGCACAGATACGCAGTATTTT.

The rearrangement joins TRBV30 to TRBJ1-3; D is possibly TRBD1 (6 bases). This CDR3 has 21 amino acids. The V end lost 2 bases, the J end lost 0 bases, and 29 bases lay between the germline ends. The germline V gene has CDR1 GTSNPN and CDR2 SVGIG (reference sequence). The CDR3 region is CAWSFSPGHPPELGSGNTIYF. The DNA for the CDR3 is TGTGCCTGGAGTTTCTCACCGGGACACCCGCCGGAGTTGGGCTCTGGAAACACCATATATTTT.

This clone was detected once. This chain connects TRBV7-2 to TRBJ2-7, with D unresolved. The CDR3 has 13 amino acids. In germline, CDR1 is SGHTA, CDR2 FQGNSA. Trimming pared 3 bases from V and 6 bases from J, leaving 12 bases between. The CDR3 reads CASSFRVSSEQYF. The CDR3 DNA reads TGTGCCAGCAGCTTCCGGGTAAGCTCCGAGCAGTACTTC.

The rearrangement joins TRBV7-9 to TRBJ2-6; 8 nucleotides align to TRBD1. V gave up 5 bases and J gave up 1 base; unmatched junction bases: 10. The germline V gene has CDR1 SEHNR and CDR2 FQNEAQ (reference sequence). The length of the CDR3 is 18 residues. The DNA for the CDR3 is TGTGCCAGCAGCCCCCAGGGGACAGGTAGATCTGGGGCCAACGTCCTGACTTTC. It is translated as CASSPQGTGRSGANVLTF.

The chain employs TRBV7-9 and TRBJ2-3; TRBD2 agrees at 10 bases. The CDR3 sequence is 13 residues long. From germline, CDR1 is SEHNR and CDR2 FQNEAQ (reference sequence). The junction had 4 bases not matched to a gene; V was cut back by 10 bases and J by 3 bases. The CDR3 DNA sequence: TGTGCCATAGATAGCGGGAGGACAGATACGCAGTATTTT. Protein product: CAIDSGRTDTQYF.

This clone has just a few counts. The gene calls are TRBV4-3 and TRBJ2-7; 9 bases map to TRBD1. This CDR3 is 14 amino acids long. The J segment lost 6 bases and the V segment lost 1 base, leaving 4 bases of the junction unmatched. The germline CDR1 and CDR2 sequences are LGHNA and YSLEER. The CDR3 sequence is CASSQGATGGEQYF. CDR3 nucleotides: TGCGCCAGCAGCCAAGGGGCGACAGGGGGCGAGCAGTACTTC.

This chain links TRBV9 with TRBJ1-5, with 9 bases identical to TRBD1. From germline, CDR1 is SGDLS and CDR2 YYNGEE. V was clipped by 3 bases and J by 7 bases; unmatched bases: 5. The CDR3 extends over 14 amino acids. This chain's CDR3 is CASSATGGEQPQHF. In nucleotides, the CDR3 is TGTGCCAGCAGCGCGACAGGGGGAGAACAGCCCCAGCATTTT.

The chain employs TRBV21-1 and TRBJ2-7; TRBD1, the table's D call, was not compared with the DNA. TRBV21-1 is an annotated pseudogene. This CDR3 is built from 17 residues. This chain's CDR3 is CASSRIPAGGNSYEQYF. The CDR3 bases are TGTGCCAGCAGCAGAATCCCGGCAGGGGGCAACTCCTACGAGCAGTACTTC.

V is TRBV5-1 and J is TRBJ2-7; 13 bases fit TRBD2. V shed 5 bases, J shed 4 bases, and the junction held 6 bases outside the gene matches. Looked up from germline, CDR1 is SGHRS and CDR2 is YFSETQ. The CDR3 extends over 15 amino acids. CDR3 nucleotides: TGCGCCAGCAGTACAACTAGCGGGAGGGTGTACGAGCAGTACTTC. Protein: CASSTTSGRVYEQYF.

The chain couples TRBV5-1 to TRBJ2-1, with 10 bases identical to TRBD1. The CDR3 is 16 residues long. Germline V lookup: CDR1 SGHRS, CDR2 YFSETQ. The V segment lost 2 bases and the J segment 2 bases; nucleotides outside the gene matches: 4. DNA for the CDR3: TGCGCCAGCAGCTTAGCCGGGACAGGGGCCTACAATGAGCAGTTCTTC. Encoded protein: CASSLAGTGAYNEQFF.

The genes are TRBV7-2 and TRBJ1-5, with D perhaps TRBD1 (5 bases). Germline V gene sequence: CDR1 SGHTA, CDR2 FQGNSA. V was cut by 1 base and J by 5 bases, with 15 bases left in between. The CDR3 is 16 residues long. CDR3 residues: CASSLVWAGVDQPQHF. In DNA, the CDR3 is TGTGCCAGCAGCTTAGTTTGGGCGGGGGTCGATCAGCCCCAGCATTTT.

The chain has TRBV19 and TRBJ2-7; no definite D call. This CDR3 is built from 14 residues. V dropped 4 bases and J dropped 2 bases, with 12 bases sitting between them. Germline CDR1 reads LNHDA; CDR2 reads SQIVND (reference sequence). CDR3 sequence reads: CASSTTSVAYEQYF. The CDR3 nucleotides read TGTGCCAGTAGTACAACAAGCGTGGCCTACGAGCAGTACTTC.

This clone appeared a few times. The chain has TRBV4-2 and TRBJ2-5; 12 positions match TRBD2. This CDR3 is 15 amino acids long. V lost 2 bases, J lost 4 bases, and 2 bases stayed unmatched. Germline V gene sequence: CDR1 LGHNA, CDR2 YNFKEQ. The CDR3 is CASSQTTSGGETQYF. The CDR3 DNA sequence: TGTGCCAGCAGCCAAACGACTAGCGGGGGAGAGACCCAGTACTTC.

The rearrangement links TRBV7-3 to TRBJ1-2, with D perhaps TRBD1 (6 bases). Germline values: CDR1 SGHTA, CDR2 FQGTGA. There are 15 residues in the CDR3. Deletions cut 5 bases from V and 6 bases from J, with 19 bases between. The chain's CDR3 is CASSPVSGGLHGYTF. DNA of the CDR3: TGTGCCAGCAGCCCAGTCTCGGGGGGGCTCCATGGCTACACCTTC.

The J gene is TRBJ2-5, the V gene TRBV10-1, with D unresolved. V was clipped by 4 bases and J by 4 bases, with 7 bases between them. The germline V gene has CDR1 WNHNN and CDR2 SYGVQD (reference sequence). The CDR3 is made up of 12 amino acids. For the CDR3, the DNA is TGCGCCAGCAGTGGAGTTAGAGAGACCCAGTACTTC. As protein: CASSGVRETQYF.

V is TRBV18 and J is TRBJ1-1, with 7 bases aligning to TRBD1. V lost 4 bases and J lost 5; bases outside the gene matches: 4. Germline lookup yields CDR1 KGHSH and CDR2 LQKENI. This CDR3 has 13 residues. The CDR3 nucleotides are TGTGCCAGCTCACTCACAGGGGATACTGAAGCTTTCTTT. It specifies CASSLTGDTEAFF. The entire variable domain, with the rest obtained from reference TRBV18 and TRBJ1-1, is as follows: NAGVMQNPRHLVRRRGQEARLRCSPMKGHSHVYWYRQLPEEGLKFMVYLQKENIIDESGMPKERFSAEFPKEGPSILRIQQVVRGDSAAYFCASSLTGDTEAFFGQGTRLTVV.

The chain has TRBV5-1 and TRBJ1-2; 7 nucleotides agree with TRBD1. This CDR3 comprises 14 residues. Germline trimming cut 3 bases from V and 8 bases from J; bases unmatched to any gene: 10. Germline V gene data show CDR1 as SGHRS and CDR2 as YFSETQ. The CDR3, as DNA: TGCGCCAGCAGCTCGGACAGGAGCACTATCGGCTACACCTTC. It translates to CASSSDRSTIGYTF.